The clone carrying this T cell receptor beta chain was seen only a few times. The antigen is unknown. The PCR had 60 Vbeta and 13 Jbeta primers. Clones were read by immunoSEQ multiplex PCR, and TCRdb kept only the in-frame ones, dropping some. The sample has over 100,000 clones; approximately 82% are singletons. This CDR3 spans 13 amino acids. V shed 0 bases and J shed 5 bases, with 7 bases lying between them. CDR1 is LGHNA, CDR2 YNFKEQ, per germline. This entry is derived from a study of cytomegalovirus exposure and HLA in healthy donors. Study-level results: According to a later analysis, most TCR beta chains associated with CMV appeared HLA-restricted. Presence/absence analyses took donor sequencing depth as roughly uniform. In the analysis, some V segments, TRBV6-2 and TRBV6-3 included, were excluded as indistinguishable.

The source is a man in his forties in good health and CMV-seronegative. The chain uses TRBV4-2 and TRBJ1-1; no definite D call. The sequencing input was PBMCs. The CDR3 sequence is CASSQEIRTEAFF. The CDR3 DNA reads as TGTGCCAGCAGCCAAGAGATACGGACTGAAGCTTTCTTT.